The 27 T cell receptor beta chains in this list originate from one sample, sequenced in a study of identical twins. Each CDR3 protein gets one entry after TCRdb re-called the 5' RACE reads with MiXCR. The sample yields some 1,700,000 distinct CDR3 sequences, about 30% seen once. Specimen: cord blood. All receptors come from a newborn girl in good health.

This clonotype has a handful of counts. V usage is TRBV3-1 and J usage is TRBJ2-3, with a possible D match to TRBD2 (6 bases). Germline V CDR1 and CDR2: LGHDT, YNNKEL (reference sequence). The CDR3 has 19 amino acids. Trimming stripped 0 bases from V and 1 base from J, with 20 bases between. In DNA form, the CDR3 reads TGTGCCAGCAGCCAAGATTCGTTGCGACTAGTTTTGGGCACAGATACGCAGTATTTT. This translates into CASSQDSLRLVLGTDTQYF.

The chain links TRBV29-1 to TRBJ1-1; TRBD1 matches 10 bases. From germline, CDR1 is SQVTM and CDR2 ANQGSEA. V trimming: 6 bases; J trimming: 8 bases; junction bases outside the gene matches: 9. This CDR3 spans 13 amino acids. In DNA form, the CDR3 reads TGCAGCGTCCACGACGACAGGGGGCGGGAAGCTTTCTTT. It is translated as CSVHDDRGREAFF.

This rearrangement joins TRBV4-1 to TRBJ2-3, with D possibly matching TRBD1 (6 bases). The CDR3 spans 16 residues. Trimming shortened V by 3 bases and J by 3 bases, and 16 bases separated the two germline ends. The germline CDR1 and CDR2 sequences are MGHRA and YSYEKL. CDR3 protein: CASSHSGTPATDTQYF. CDR3 DNA sequence: TGCGCCAGCAGCCATTCCGGGACACCGGCGACAGATACGCAGTATTTT.

This chain joins TRBV7-9 and TRBJ2-1, with a possible D match to TRBD2 (6 bases). The V gene's germline CDR1 is SEHNR and CDR2 FQNEAQ (reference sequence). The CDR3 covers 17 residues. V lost 1 base and J lost 3, with 16 bases in between. This CDR3 reads CASSLGWVAGSYNEQFF. The CDR3 DNA follows: TGTGCCAGCAGCTTAGGTTGGGTGGCGGGGAGCTACAATGAGCAGTTCTTC.

The chain recombines TRBV27 with TRBJ1-1; tentatively, D is TRBD1 (6 bases). The CDR3 contains 18 residues. Germline V gene data show CDR1 as MNHEY and CDR2 as SMNVEV (reference sequence). The ends were cut back, 5 bases at V and 5 bases at J, with 27 bases in the middle. This CDR3 is CASSQWRGGRRGGTEAFF. The CDR3 DNA follows: TGTGCCAGCAGTCAGTGGCGGGGAGGGCGTCGAGGGGGTACTGAAGCTTTCTTT.

This clonotype was observed a few times. The chain has TRBV6-5 and TRBJ1-4; TRBD1 agrees at 7 bases. Trimming took 6 bases from V and 8 from J; bases not matched to a gene: 9. CDR3 length: 14 amino acids. CDR1 is MNHEY and CDR2 is SVGAGI in the germline V gene. CDR3 nucleotides: TGTGCCAGCAGATCCTCAGGGGGTAGAGAAAAACTGTTTTTT. This sequence encodes CASRSSGGREKLFF.

This sequence joins TRBV14 and TRBJ2-7, with D hard to call. The V and J ends lost 1 base and 0 bases respectively, with 13 bases between them. The V gene's germline CDR1 is SGHDN and CDR2 FVKESK. The CDR3 contains 16 residues. The CDR3 here is CASSQVWDASSYEQYF. CDR3 in DNA: TGTGCCAGCAGCCAAGTTTGGGATGCGTCCTCCTACGAGCAGTACTTC.

This clonotype was detected only a few times. The V call is TRBV7-2, the J call TRBJ1-1; no clear D. Germline V gene lookup returns CDR1 SGHTA and CDR2 FQGNSA. The V gene lost 5 bases and the J gene lost 7 bases, with 11 bases spanning the gap. CDR3 length: 12 residues. For the CDR3, the DNA is TGTGCCAGCAGCCTAACTCGGGGTGAAGCTTTCTTT. Protein sequence: CASSLTRGEAFF.

This chain links TRBV11-3 with TRBJ2-1; the match to TRBD2 covers 8 bases. CDR1 and CDR2 (germline): SGHNT, YENEEA. The CDR3 spans 13 residues. V shed 0 bases and J 11 bases; nucleotides not matched to a gene: 3. The chain's CDR3 is CASSLDREGKQFF. The CDR3, as DNA: TGTGCCAGCAGCTTAGATCGGGAGGGTAAGCAGTTCTTC.

This clonotype was picked up many times. This chain connects TRBV4-2 to TRBJ2-3, with D perhaps TRBD2 (6 bases). V lost 4 bases and J lost 3, with 14 bases in between. CDR1 and CDR2 (germline): LGHNA, YNFKEQ. The CDR3 has 15 residues. CDR3 coding DNA: TGTGCCAGCAGCCCCCGGGACTGGTCGACAGATACGCAGTATTTT. It yields the protein CASSPRDWSTDTQYF.

The V gene is TRBV28, the J gene TRBJ1-3; tentatively, D is TRBD1 (5 bases). This CDR3 has 14 residues. V dropped 6 bases and J dropped 0 bases, with 9 bases sitting between them. Germline CDR1 reads MDHEN; CDR2 reads SYDVKM. For the CDR3, the DNA is TGTGCCAGCAGGAGGGGCCACTCTGGAAACACCATATATTTT. Amino acid sequence: CASRRGHSGNTIYF.

This clonotype was observed at least ten times. The chain couples TRBV29-1 to TRBJ2-5, with no clear D. Germline-derived CDR1 and CDR2 are SQVTM and ANQGSEA. Trimming took 4 bases from V and 0 from J, leaving 9 bases between them. This CDR3 spans 13 amino acids. The CDR3 protein is CSVASRYQETQYF. The CDR3 DNA reads as TGCAGCGTTGCTAGTCGCTACCAAGAGACCCAGTACTTC.

The chain has TRBV20-1 and TRBJ2-4; a weak D match, TRBD2 (5 bases). The CDR3 is made up of 14 amino acids. The V gene's germline CDR1 is DFQATT and CDR2 SNEGSKA (reference sequence). Trimming took off 0 bases at V and 7 bases at J, with 13 bases between the two ends. CDR3 DNA sequence: TGCAGTGCTAGAGATCGGCCCCGCGGGAACATTCAGTACTTC. Protein: CSARDRPRGNIQYF.

This clonotype occurred many times. The chain combines TRBV7-2 with TRBJ2-7; 7 bases fit TRBD1. The CDR3 runs to 15 residues. Germline V gene lookup returns CDR1 SGHTA and CDR2 FQGNSA. With 2 bases clipped from V and 0 bases from J, the junction kept 4 bases outside the gene matches. In DNA form, the CDR3 reads TGTGCCAGCAGCTTATTCGGGGACAGCTCCTACGAGCAGTACTTC. This translates into CASSLFGDSSYEQYF.

V usage is TRBV12-3 or TRBV12-4 and J usage is TRBJ2-1, with 13 nucleotides matching TRBD2. CDR3 length: 15 residues. V lost 6 bases and J lost 10; bases outside the gene matches: 9. CDR3 residues: CASSPTSGGHHEQFF. The DNA of the CDR3 is TGTGCCAGCAGCCCGACTAGCGGGGGGCACCACGAGCAGTTCTTC.

The V call is TRBV28, the J call TRBJ2-7, with 10 bases identical to TRBD2. The germline CDR1 and CDR2 sequences are MDHEN and SYDVKM. The CDR3 is 15 amino acids. V dropped 7 bases and J dropped 1; count of bases not matched to a gene: 7. The CDR3 spells CASTAGTSVSYEQYF. Written as DNA, the CDR3 is TGTGCCAGCACCGCCGGGACTAGCGTTTCCTACGAGCAGTACTTC.

This clonotype was seen a handful of times. This chain connects TRBV20-1 to TRBJ1-6; 8 positions agree with TRBD1. The CDR3 contains 15 residues. V lost 5 bases and J lost 10; bases outside the gene matches: 13. Germline loops: CDR1 DFQATT, CDR2 SNEGSKA (reference sequence). The CDR3 region is CSAPRTGIRQSPLHF. The CDR3 DNA sequence: TGCAGTGCTCCGCGGACAGGGATAAGGCAGTCACCCCTCCACTTT.

This clonotype was seen more than once but under ten times. J is TRBJ2-4 and V is TRBV6-5; 7 nucleotides align to TRBD2. The CDR3 is 18 residues long. Germline loops: CDR1 MNHEY, CDR2 SVGAGI. V was pared by 1 base and J by 0 bases, with 9 bases of the junction left unmatched. The CDR3 coding sequence is TGTGCCAGCAGTTACTTATCTCCGGGGGGTTTAGCCAAAAACATTCAGTACTTC. Residues: CASSYLSPGGLAKNIQYF.

In this sample, this clonotype turned up a few times. The gene calls are TRBV6-1 and TRBJ1-2; D ambiguous. Between the trimmed V and J ends, which lost 2 bases and 6 bases, there was a span of 7 bases. This CDR3 comprises 12 residues. Per germline, CDR1 MNHNS and CDR2 SASEGT. CDR3 in DNA: TGTGCCAGCAGTGAAAACTGGGATGGCTACACCTTC. Its translation is CASSENWDGYTF.

The chain couples TRBV24-1 to TRBJ2-2; the match to TRBD1 covers 7 bases. This CDR3 is built from 15 residues. V lost 2 bases and J lost 4; bases outside the gene matches: 3. Per the germline V gene, CDR1 is KGHDR and CDR2 is SFDVKD. The CDR3 sequence: CATSDSTGITGELFF. As DNA, the CDR3 is TGTGCCACCAGTGATTCGACAGGGATCACCGGGGAGCTGTTTTTT.

At least ten counts were recorded for this clonotype. The chain employs TRBV29-1 and TRBJ2-7; D tentatively fits TRBD1 or TRBD2 (7 bases each). CDR3 length equals 12 residues. Germline CDR1 reads SQVTM; CDR2 reads ANQGSEA. V was shortened by 6 bases and J by 2 bases, with 11 bases between the two germline ends. The CDR3 region has the DNA TGCAGCGTCCAGGGGGGGACCTACGAGCAGTACTTC. It yields the protein CSVQGGTYEQYF.

The chain couples TRBV27 to TRBJ2-1, with D tentatively TRBD2 (6 bases). V was cut by 5 bases and J by 8 bases, with 13 bases left in between. From germline, CDR1 is MNHEY and CDR2 SMNVEV (reference sequence). The CDR3 consists of 13 residues. The CDR3 loop is CASSGFSGDEQFF. Written as DNA, the CDR3 is TGTGCCAGCAGTGGGTTTTCGGGGGATGAGCAGTTCTTC.

The V call is TRBV10-3, the J call TRBJ2-4, with 11 bases fitting TRBD1. CDR1 is ENHRY and CDR2 is SYGVKD in the germline V gene. With V trimmed by 0 bases and J by 0 bases, 1 base remained unmatched. The length of the CDR3 is 17 residues. The CDR3 loop reads CAISESDRGLAKNIQYF. The CDR3 bases are TGTGCCATCAGTGAGTCGGACAGGGGGCTAGCCAAAAACATTCAGTACTTC.

This clonotype appeared a few times. This rearrangement joins TRBV9 to TRBJ2-1; 11 nucleotides agree with TRBD2. V trimming: 0 bases; J trimming: 1 base; junction bases outside the gene matches: 12. The CDR3 contains 20 residues. CDR1 and CDR2 (germline): SGDLS, YYNGEE. This chain's CDR3 is CASSVALSSGGPLSYNEQFF. The CDR3 nucleotides read TGTGCCAGCAGCGTAGCTCTGTCTAGCGGGGGGCCTCTATCCTACAATGAGCAGTTCTTC. Together with reference TRBV9 and TRBJ2-1, the CDR3 gives the full variable domain: DSGVTQTPKHLITATGQRVTLRCSPRSGDLSVYWYQQSLDQGLQFLIQYYNGEERAKGNILERFSAQQFPDLHSELNLSSLELGDSALYFCASSVALSSGGPLSYNEQFFGPGTRLTVL.

This clonotype was counted many times. The chain recombines TRBV2 with TRBJ1-2, with D possibly being TRBD1 (5 bases). The CDR3 is made up of 12 amino acids. Per germline, CDR1 SNHLY and CDR2 FYNNEI. The V gene lost 2 bases and the J gene lost 7 bases, with 8 bases spanning the gap. For the CDR3, the DNA is TGTGCCAGCAGTGAATCAGGGAGTGGCTACACCTTC. As protein: CASSESGSGYTF. The full variable domain, rest sourced from reference TRBV2 and TRBJ1-2, is EPEVTQTPSHQVTQMGQEVILRCVPISNHLYFYWYRQILGQKVEFLVSFYNNEISEKSEIFDDQFSVERPDGSNFTLKIRSTKLEDSAMYFCASSESGSGYTFGSGTRLTVV.

The chain couples TRBV27 to TRBJ2-7; D may match TRBD1 or TRBD2 (5 bases each). This CDR3 contains 15 residues. The V gene lost 3 bases and the J gene lost 3 bases, with 15 bases spanning the gap. CDR1 is MNHEY and CDR2 is SMNVEV in the germline V gene (reference sequence). The CDR3 here is CASSFGDEVNYEQYF. The CDR3 DNA reads as TGTGCCAGCAGTTTCGGGGACGAGGTCAACTACGAGCAGTACTTC.

CDR3 coding DNA: TGTGCCAGCAGTGCCCGGGCCGGACTAGCGGGTCCCTACAATGAGCAGTTCTTC. Translated, it gives CASSARAGLAGPYNEQFF. The rearrangement links TRBV27 to TRBJ2-1; 11 positions match TRBD2. The ends lost 5 bases at V and 2 bases at J; junction bases unmatched: 11. The CDR3 extends over 18 amino acids. The germline V gene encodes CDR1 MNHEY and CDR2 SMNVEV (reference sequence).